A selection of T cell receptor beta chains follows, all from one sample in a study of T-cell reconstitution after alpha-beta-depleted transplantation in children. TCRdb called the PCR reads again in MiXCR, with one record for every CDR3 protein. The data hold about 600,000 distinct CDR3 sequences, with 23% observed a single time. This material consisted of PBMCs, mostly from graft donor cells, taken 360 days after TCRalphabeta/CD19-depleted stem cell transplant. The source of these receptors is a boy under three years old who had a stem cell transplant for acute myeloid leukemia, so the T cells may come from the graft donor. Each CDR3 is given with its conserved first and last residue.

J gene,V gene,CDR3 protein
TRBJ1-1,TRBV28,CASSFREGLEAFF
TRBJ2-1,TRBV10-3,CAISFTSGGAHNEQFF
TRBJ2-5,TRBV5-1,CASSRWYQETQYF
TRBJ1-5,TRBV20-1,CSSFAAGGQPQHF
TRBJ2-7,TRBV20-1,CSAEGPGAYEQYF
TRBJ1-1,TRBV27,CASSLGGGRGNTEAFF
TRBJ2-7,TRBV7-2,CASSRTRDNEQYF
TRBJ1-2,TRBV10-3,CAISGQKDYGYTF
TRBJ2-7,TRBV10-3,CAISGKKGGSYEQYF
TRBJ2-3,TRBV7-2,CASSLSPPSTTQYF
TRBJ1-2,TRBV5-6,CASSLLPNYGYTF
TRBJ1-3,TRBV28,CASSSGSGNTIYF
TRBJ2-1,TRBV24-1,CATSDILTGGGEQFF
TRBJ1-2,TRBV4-3,CASSQFTSGTGIYGYTF
TRBJ2-5,TRBV7-2,CASSLGAWTGQETQYF
TRBJ2-7,TRBV5-1,CASSTLIDYEQYF
TRBJ1-1,TRBV4-3,CASSQLTGENTEAFF
TRBJ2-3,TRBV28,CASSFGGTGGWDTQYF
TRBJ1-3,TRBV2,CASIEARMASGNTIYF
TRBJ2-1,TRBV4-2,CASSQQQGYNEQFF
TRBJ1-4,TRBV20-1,CSARLGGNEKLFF
TRBJ1-4,TRBV12-3/TRBV12-4,CASSFRGAGLNEKLFF
TRBJ2-3,TRBV6-5,CASRLVRGGLMAQYF
TRBJ2-7,TRBV6-1,CATRLAASYEQYF
TRBJ2-6,TRBV7-2,CASAVYGSGANVLTF
TRBJ2-3,TRBV27,CASSSGERGGTDTQYF
TRBJ2-1,TRBV5-1,CASSLVGGDAGPSYNEQFF
TRBJ2-7,TRBV12-3/TRBV12-4,CASSLVGWGLPSYEQYF
TRBJ1-5,TRBV29-1,CSVLAGANQPQHF
TRBJ2-1,TRBV25-1,CASSVGLEQFF
TRBJ1-2,TRBV14,CASSQFPPESGTGSGYTF
TRBJ2-1,TRBV20-1,CSARALIVGNEQFF
TRBJ2-7,TRBV4-1,CASSLPGEDEQYF
TRBJ2-3,TRBV12-3/TRBV12-4,CASSPRGGGADTQYF
TRBJ2-1,TRBV6-1,CASSDRFGNEQFF
TRBJ2-1,TRBV4-3,CASSQDRDRVYNEQFF
TRBJ2-1,TRBV6-6,CATRQTDNEQFF
TRBJ1-4,TRBV3-1,CASSQLTGTNEKLFF
TRBJ1-6,TRBV7-9,CASSPPGTIDSPLHF
TRBJ2-7,TRBV7-9,CASSDTPGNEQYF
TRBJ2-1,TRBV6-5,CASSRGGYYNEQFF
TRBJ2-1,TRBV5-1,CASSPAGGATSNEQFF
TRBJ2-2,TRBV2,CASSDKITGELFF
TRBJ2-7,TRBV10-3,CAISDGSSYEQYF
TRBJ1-5,TRBV29-1,CSAAHSNQPQHF
TRBJ2-1,TRBV11-2,CASSLHGGASYNEQFF
TRBJ2-3,TRBV2,CASTDLAGSTDTQYF
TRBJ1-4,TRBV28,CASSFLEGQGEKLFF
TRBJ2-1,TRBV20-1,CSARDHRTSGGRDEQFF
TRBJ2-1,TRBV5-1,CASSGGYSGQGDNEQFF